This T cell receptor beta chain was recorded in a study of blood T cell repertoires in COVID-19. Study background: T cells, B-cell-depleted T cells, or PBMCs provided the cDNA or gDNA that served as material.

The CDR3 extends over 14 amino acids. CDR1 and CDR2 (germline): GTSNPN, SVGIG (reference sequence). Trimming at V came to 2 bases and at J to 4 bases, leaving 3 bases not matched to a gene. TCRdb's table, derived via immunoSEQ multiplex PCR, lists solely in-frame clones and lacks some. The table includes tens of thousands of clones, 90% detected once. This clonotype was obtained from a man older than 75 with acute or convalescent COVID-19. Sequencing was performed on peripheral blood. V is TRBV30 and J is TRBJ1-5; TRBD1 agrees at 9 bases. CDR3 nucleotide sequence: TGTGCCTGGAGTACCGGGACAGGGAATCAGCCCCAGCATTTT. Translating gives CAWSTGTGNQPQHF.